This T cell receptor beta chain comes out of a study of T-cell reconstitution after alpha-beta-depleted transplantation in children. Unique molecular identifiers were incorporated when the TCRbeta library was constructed. Via MiXCR, TCRdb re-called the PCR reads, giving one row per CDR3 protein. The table shows hundreds of thousands of distinct CDR3 sequences, with roughly 15% occurring only once. A word on this clonotype: A read error may explain this, as a much larger clone is one base away. Because the CDR3 is missing its conserved closing phenylalanine or tryptophan, this is likely a read error.

V gave up 6 bases and J gave up 0 bases, with 9 bases separating them. This CDR3 region has 14 residues. Source: PBMCs from the stem cell graft donor, taken from the stem cell graft. The origin of this receptor is a human donor who donated a stem cell graft to a child with acute myeloid leukemia. The rearrangement uses TRBV12-3 or TRBV12-4 and TRBJ1-3; D possibly corresponds to TRBD1 (6 bases). CDR3 DNA: TGTGCCAGCAGGGAGGGGGGCTCTGGAAACACCATATATTCT. This encodes CASREGGSGNTIYS.